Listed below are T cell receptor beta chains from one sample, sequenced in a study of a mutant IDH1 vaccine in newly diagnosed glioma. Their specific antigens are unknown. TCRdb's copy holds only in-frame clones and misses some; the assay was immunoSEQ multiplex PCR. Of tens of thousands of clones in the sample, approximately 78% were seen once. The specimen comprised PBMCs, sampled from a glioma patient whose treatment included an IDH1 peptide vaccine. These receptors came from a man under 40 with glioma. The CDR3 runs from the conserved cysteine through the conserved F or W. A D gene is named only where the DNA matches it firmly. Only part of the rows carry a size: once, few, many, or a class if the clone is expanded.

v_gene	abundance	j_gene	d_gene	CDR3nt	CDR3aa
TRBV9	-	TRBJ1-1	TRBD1	TGTGCCAGCAGCGTAACAGGGGGCACTGAAGCTTTCTTT	CASSVTGGTEAFF
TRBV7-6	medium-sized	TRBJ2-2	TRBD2	TGTGCCAGCAGCTTATTAGCGGGGGGCCGACAGAGCACCGGGGGGCTGTTTTTT	CASSLLAGGRQSTGGLFF
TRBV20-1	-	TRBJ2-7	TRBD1	TGCAGTGCTGGGGACAGGAACGAGCAGTACTTC	CSAGDRNEQYF
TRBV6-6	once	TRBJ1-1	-	TGTGCCAGTTTCTCGTGGGGATGGGCTGAAGCTTTCTTT	CASFSWGWAEAFF
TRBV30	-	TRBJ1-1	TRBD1	TGTGCCTGGAGCCGACAGGGCAACACTGAAGCTTTCTTT	CAWSRQGNTEAFF
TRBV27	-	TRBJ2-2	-	TGTGCCAGCAGTTTAATAGGGCCGAACACCGGGGAGCTGTTTTTT	CASSLIGPNTGELFF
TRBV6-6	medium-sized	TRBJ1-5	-	TGTGCCAGCACCTTAGACAGGAACGGCAATCAGCCCCAGCATTTT	CASTLDRNGNQPQHF
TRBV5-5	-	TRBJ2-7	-	TGTGCCAGCAGGGTCGGGCAGGGCCGTGGGTACGAGCAGTACTTC	CASRVGQGRGYEQYF
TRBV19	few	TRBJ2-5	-	TGTGCCAGTAGTAAGCCAGGGTTGGGGGAGACCCAGTACTTC	CASSKPGLGETQYF
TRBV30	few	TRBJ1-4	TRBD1	TGTGCCTGGAGAGGGGTTGGACAGGGGCAGCTGTTTTTT	CAWRGVGQGQLFF
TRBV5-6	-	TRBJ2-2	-	TGTGCCAGCAGCTTCGGGCCCAGTCAGACCGGGGAGCTGTTTTTT	CASSFGPSQTGELFF
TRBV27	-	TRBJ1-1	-	TGTGCCAGCAGCCTAAGATTAAACACTGAAGCTTTCTTT	CASSLRLNTEAFF
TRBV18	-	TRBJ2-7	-	TGTGCCAGCTCACCAAAGGACGGCAGCGAGCAGTACTTC	CASSPKDGSEQYF
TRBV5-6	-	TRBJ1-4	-	TGTGCCAGCAGCGGGTGGGGGGGCCGTGGTGAAAAACTGTTTTTT	CASSGWGGRGEKLFF
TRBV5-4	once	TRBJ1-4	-	TGTGCCAGCAGCTTAAGACAGGCGGGGAGGGAAAAACTGTTTTTT	CASSLRQAGREKLFF
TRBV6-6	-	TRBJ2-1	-	TGTGCCAGCAGCCTCAGGGGCAATGAGCAGTTCTTC	CASSLRGNEQFF
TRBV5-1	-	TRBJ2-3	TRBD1	TGCGCCAGCAGCCCCGGACAGGGCCTCACAGATACGCAGTATTTT	CASSPGQGLTDTQYF
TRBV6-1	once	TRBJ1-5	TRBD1	TGTGCCAGCAGTGAGGGTCAGGGGGCTTCCGAGGCCCAGCATTTT	CASSEGQGASEAQHF
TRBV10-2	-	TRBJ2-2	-	TGCGCCAGCAGTGAGTCGAGGCAGCTTGCGAACACCGGGGAGCTGTTTTTT	CASSESRQLANTGELFF
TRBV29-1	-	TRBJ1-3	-	TGCAGCGTTGAAGACCCGGTATCCTCTGGAAACACCATATATTTT	CSVEDPVSSGNTIYF
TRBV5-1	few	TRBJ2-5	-	TGCGCCAGCAGCTTCCAAGAGACCCAGTACTTC	CASSFQETQYF
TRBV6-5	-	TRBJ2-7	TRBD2	TGTGCCACCAAAAAGCCCGGGACTAGCTTGGGCGAGCAGTACTTC	CATKKPGTSLGEQYF
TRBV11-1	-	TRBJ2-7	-	TGTGCCAGCAGCTTGGACAGTCACTACGAGCAGTACTTC	CASSLDSHYEQYF
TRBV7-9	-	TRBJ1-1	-	TGTGCCAGCAGCTTATCGACGGGTTACACTGAAGCTTTCTTT	CASSLSTGYTEAFF
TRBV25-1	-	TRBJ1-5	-	TGTGCCAGCAGCGAAGACAGGATGGGGGGAGGTCCCCAGCATTTT	CASSEDRMGGGPQHF
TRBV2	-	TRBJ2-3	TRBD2	TGTGCCAGCAGATACTCTAGCGGACCCACAGATACGCAGTATTTT	CASRYSSGPTDTQYF
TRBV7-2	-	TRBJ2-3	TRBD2	TGTGCCAGCAGCTTGGGGGGACTAGCAGGTCACACAGATACGCAGTATTTT	CASSLGGLAGHTDTQYF
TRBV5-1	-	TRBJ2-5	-	TGCGCCAGCAGCTTGGCCAGCGGAAACCAAGAGACCCAGTACTTC	CASSLASGNQETQYF
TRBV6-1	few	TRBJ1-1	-	TGTGCCAGCAGTGAAACCTCCAACACTGAAGCTTTCTTT	CASSETSNTEAFF
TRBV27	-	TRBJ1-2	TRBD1	TGTGCCAGCGCTGACAGGGCCGCCTATGGCTACACCTTC	CASADRAAYGYTF
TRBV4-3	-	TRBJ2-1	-	TGCGCCAGCAGCCAAGATTCCGTGAGACTCGGCGGGGAGGCCGCGGATGAGCAGTTCTTC	CASSQDSVRLGGEAADEQFF
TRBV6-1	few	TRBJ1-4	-	TGTGCCAGCAGTGAATACGGCGAAGAAAAACTGTTTTTT	CASSEYGEEKLFF
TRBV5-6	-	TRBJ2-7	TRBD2	TGTGCCAGCAGCTCGGCGGGGGGCGCAAATGAGCAGTACTTC	CASSSAGGANEQYF
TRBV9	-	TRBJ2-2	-	TGTGCCAGCAGCGTAGGGCTGGGGCAGGTCACCGGGGAGCTGTTTTTT	CASSVGLGQVTGELFF
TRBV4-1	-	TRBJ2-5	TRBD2	TGCGCCAGCAGCTCGGGACTAGCGGGGAAAGAGACCCAGTACTTC	CASSSGLAGKETQYF
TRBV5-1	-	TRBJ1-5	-	TGCGCCAGCAGCTTGGGAGGGTATAGCAATCAGCCCCAGCATTTT	CASSLGGYSNQPQHF
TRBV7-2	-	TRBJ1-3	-	TGTGCCAGCAGCTTAGATAGCGGAAACACCATATATTTT	CASSLDSGNTIYF
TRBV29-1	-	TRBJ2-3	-	TGCAGCGTTGCAATGTTGGGCACAGATACGCAGTATTTT	CSVAMLGTDTQYF
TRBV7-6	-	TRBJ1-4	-	TGTGCCAGCAGCTTACAGCCAACTAATGAAAAACTGTTTTTT	CASSLQPTNEKLFF
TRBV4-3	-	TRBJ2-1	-	TGCGCCAGCAGCCTGAGTGCGGGGGCCTCCTACAATGAGCAGTTCTTC	CASSLSAGASYNEQFF
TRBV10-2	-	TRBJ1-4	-	TGCGCCAGCACGGGACACCTTAATGAAAAACTGTTTTTT	CASTGHLNEKLFF
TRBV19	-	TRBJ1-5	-	TGTGCCAGTAGTATCTCTAGCAATCAGCCCCAGCATTTT	CASSISSNQPQHF
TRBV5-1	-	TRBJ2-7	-	TGCGCCAGCAGCTTGTATGGCGTTGGGGACTACGAGCAGTACTTC	CASSLYGVGDYEQYF